The clone carrying this T cell receptor beta chain was seen many times. Its antigen remains unknown. This sample is part of a study of sequential checkpoint blockade in melanoma. Study details: Around 90 pretreatment tumor DNA samples were TCRβ immunosequenced. General study points: For nivolumab-first patients, baseline tumor clonality was associated with response.

The assay was immunoSEQ multiplex PCR, and TCRdb's table has in-frame clones only and misses some. The sample records more than 10,000 clones, around 28% being singletons. In germline, CDR1 is SGHNT, CDR2 YENEEA. The CDR3 has 14 residues. The V segment lost 4 bases and the J segment 6 bases; nucleotides outside the gene matches: 3. Treatment specified: randomized to nivolumab then ipilimumab (arm A) or the reverse (arm B). No patient had prior DNA-damaging chemotherapy. The sequenced sample was tumor tissue (inferred from file names), obtained from a patient given nivolumab and ipilimumab in sequence. The receptor was isolated from a human donor with melanoma. The J gene is TRBJ1-6, the V gene TRBV11-3; 7 bases line up with TRBD1. CDR3 in DNA: TGTGCCAGCAGCTCGAGGGACAGTAATTCACCCCTCCACTTT. It yields the protein CASSSRDSNSPLHF.